This TCR beta chain was sequenced in a study of blood T cell repertoires in COVID-19. Study background: PBMCs, B-cell-depleted T cells, or T cells provided the cDNA or gDNA that made up the material.

In the original analysis: By means of reference gene primer amplification, nucleated cell counts were estimated. Only in-frame clones appear in the TCRdb table, and some are missing; sequencing was by immunoSEQ multiplex PCR. V and J calls and clone size come straight from that table; D and trimming were deduced from the DNA. The table shows more than 100,000 clones, with 75% to 90% occurring only once. J lost 5 bases, V lost 2 bases, and 4 bases had no gene match. The CDR3 sequence is 15 residues long. CDR1 is MNHNY and CDR2 is SVGAGI in the germline V gene (reference sequence). V gene TRBV6-6 combines with J gene TRBJ1-5; 9 bases align to TRBD1. The origin of this receptor is a man aged 50 to 59 with active COVID-19. Specimen: peripheral blood. CDR3: CASSYGTGTHQPQHF. CDR3 DNA: TGTGCCAGCAGTTACGGGACAGGGACGCATCAGCCCCAGCATTTT.